Here is one T cell receptor (beta chain) with its context. Its cognate antigen is unknown. This CDR3 comprises 13 residues. V lost 1 base and J lost 3, with 7 bases in between. Germline V gene data show CDR1 as SGHDT and CDR2 as YYEEEE. The record originates from a study of OX40 agonist ivuxolimab in advanced cancers. Study as a whole: Patients receiving dose escalation had hepatocellular carcinoma, melanoma, renal cell or head and neck cancer. One patient with hepatocellular carcinoma and two with cutaneous melanoma, three in all, had partial responses. Points from the study as a whole: Clonal expansion was seen in CD4+ and CD8+ blood T cells by week 6 at 0.1 to 3.0 mg/kg.

TCRdb's table, derived via immunoSEQ multiplex PCR, lists solely in-frame clones and lacks some. Counted here are about 48,000 clones, 84% occurring once; the ten biggest clones make up 1% to 1.3%. This rearrangement joins TRBV5-6 to TRBJ1-2; D is ambiguous. The sequence came from an adult with an advanced solid tumor such as melanoma, head and neck, liver or kidney cancer. The sample in question was CD4+ or CD8+ T cells sorted from blood, obtained in a trial of the OX40 agonist ivuxolimab. The CDR3 sequence is CASSLPYDYGYTF. The CDR3 DNA reads as TGTGCCAGCAGCTTGCCCTACGACTATGGCTACACCTTC.